These T cell receptor beta chains were read from a single sample in a study of PD-1 blockade in mismatch repair-deficient tumors. The protocol was immunoSEQ multiplex PCR, while the TCRdb copy is restricted to in-frame clones and leaves out a portion. This table has about 67,000 clones, about 72% appearing once. The sample was peripheral blood, taken 2 weeks after starting pembrolizumab. These receptors were obtained from an adult with mismatch repair-deficient cancer. CDR3s include the opening cysteine and the closing phenylalanine or tryptophan. Each record gives: J gene, D gene, clone size, V gene, CDR3 DNA, CDR3 protein. A D gene is named only where the DNA matches it firmly. A row's size may be missing; if present it is once, few, many or a size class.

J gene: TRBJ1-5
D gene: NA
clone size: NA
V gene: TRBV7-6
CDR3 DNA: TGTGCCAGCAGCTCAGGTCCCCTTCGTAGCAATCAGCCCCAGCATTTT
CDR3 protein: CASSSGPLRSNQPQHF

J gene: TRBJ2-1
D gene: NA
clone size: NA
V gene: TRBV30
CDR3 DNA: TGTGCCTGGAGTCCAGACAGCTCCTACAATGAGCAGTTCTTC
CDR3 protein: CAWSPDSSYNEQFF

J gene: TRBJ1-5
D gene: NA
clone size: NA
V gene: TRBV7-2
CDR3 DNA: TGTGCCAGCAGCTCGATGGGGGCCTATAGCAATCAGCCCCAGCATTTT
CDR3 protein: CASSSMGAYSNQPQHF

J gene: TRBJ2-7
D gene: TRBD1
clone size: NA
V gene: TRBV27
CDR3 DNA: TGTGCCCCAATCACCCGGACAGGGAGCTCCTACGAGCAGTACTTC
CDR3 protein: CAPITRTGSSYEQYF

J gene: TRBJ1-2
D gene: NA
clone size: NA
V gene: TRBV28
CDR3 DNA: TGTGCCAGCTATAGCTCCCGGGACTTCTCCTATGGCTACACCTTC
CDR3 protein: CASYSSRDFSYGYTF

J gene: TRBJ1-1
D gene: NA
clone size: many
V gene: TRBV10-3
CDR3 DNA: TGTGCCATCAGTACGACAGGCCCCGACACTGAAGCTTTCTTT
CDR3 protein: CAISTTGPDTEAFF

J gene: TRBJ2-7
D gene: TRBD1
clone size: NA
V gene: TRBV7-9
CDR3 DNA: TGTGCCACCGGGGATACTCGGACAGGGTCTTACGAGCAGTACTTC
CDR3 protein: CATGDTRTGSYEQYF

J gene: TRBJ2-7
D gene: NA
clone size: NA
V gene: TRBV9
CDR3 DNA: TGTGCCAGCAGCCCCTCGGTGGCGTACGAGCAGTACTTC
CDR3 protein: CASSPSVAYEQYF

J gene: TRBJ1-5
D gene: NA
clone size: few
V gene: TRBV19
CDR3 DNA: TGTGCCAGTACCCCTACTACCTATCAGCCCCAGCATTTT
CDR3 protein: CASTPTTYQPQHF

J gene: TRBJ1-2
D gene: NA
clone size: NA
V gene: TRBV7-2
CDR3 DNA: TGTGCCAGCAGCGAAGGGGTTTCGGTTTATGGCTACACCTTC
CDR3 protein: CASSEGVSVYGYTF

J gene: TRBJ2-3
D gene: NA
clone size: NA
V gene: TRBV11-2
CDR3 DNA: TGTGCCAGCAGCTTAGAGGGCGGGACTCCCCAGTATTTT
CDR3 protein: CASSLEGGTPQYF

J gene: TRBJ2-1
D gene: NA
clone size: NA
V gene: TRBV28
CDR3 DNA: TGTGCCAGCAGTTTAGGAGGACGAGGCTATGAGCAGTTCTTC
CDR3 protein: CASSLGGRGYEQFF

J gene: TRBJ2-7
D gene: TRBD2
clone size: few
V gene: TRBV11-3
CDR3 DNA: TGTGCCAGCAGCTCCGCTAGCGGAGAGCAGTACTTC
CDR3 protein: CASSSASGEQYF

J gene: TRBJ2-7
D gene: TRBD2
clone size: few
V gene: TRBV14
CDR3 DNA: TGTGCCAGCAGCCAAGGGGTGGCGGGAGGGCCCGAGCAGTACTTC
CDR3 protein: CASSQGVAGGPEQYF

J gene: TRBJ1-3
D gene: NA
clone size: NA
V gene: TRBV19
CDR3 DNA: TGTGCCAGTATGGAGCACACTGGAAACACCATATATTTT
CDR3 protein: CASMEHTGNTIYF

J gene: TRBJ2-7
D gene: NA
clone size: NA
V gene: TRBV5-8
CDR3 DNA: TGTGCCAGCAGCTTGGAACGGGACGAGCAGTACTTC
CDR3 protein: CASSLERDEQYF

J gene: TRBJ2-3
D gene: TRBD2
clone size: NA
V gene: TRBV2
CDR3 DNA: TGTGCCACCGAGACAGGGGTTGGTTCTAGCGGGAGCCCGGATACGCAGTATTTT
CDR3 protein: CATETGVGSSGSPDTQYF

J gene: TRBJ2-7
D gene: TRBD2
clone size: NA
V gene: TRBV19
CDR3 DNA: TGTGCCAGTAGGGGGACTAGCGGACCCCCCTACGAGCAGTACTTC
CDR3 protein: CASRGTSGPPYEQYF

J gene: TRBJ1-2
D gene: NA
clone size: NA
V gene: TRBV27
CDR3 DNA: NA
CDR3 protein: CASSSSAWGAEYGYTF

J gene: TRBJ1-1
D gene: NA
clone size: NA
V gene: TRBV9
CDR3 DNA: TGTGCCAGCAGCCCACGACTCAACACTGAAGCTTTCTTT
CDR3 protein: CASSPRLNTEAFF

J gene: TRBJ2-1
D gene: TRBD2
clone size: NA
V gene: TRBV27
CDR3 DNA: TGTGCCAGCAGTTTAAGAACTAGCGGCTACAATGAGCAGTTCTTC
CDR3 protein: CASSLRTSGYNEQFF

J gene: TRBJ1-5
D gene: NA
clone size: NA
V gene: TRBV15
CDR3 DNA: TGTGCCACCAGCAGAGAACTAAGTGAGCCCCAGCATTTT
CDR3 protein: CATSRELSEPQHF

J gene: TRBJ2-5
D gene: TRBD2
clone size: NA
V gene: TRBV7-3
CDR3 DNA: TGTGCCAGCGGCCCCGGGGGAGGGCCCTTCGAGACCCAGTACTTC
CDR3 protein: CASGPGGGPFETQYF

J gene: TRBJ2-7
D gene: TRBD1
clone size: NA
V gene: TRBV11-2
CDR3 DNA: TGTGCCAGCAGCTCTTCAGGACAGGATAGCTCCTACGAGCAGTACTTC
CDR3 protein: CASSSSGQDSSYEQYF

J gene: TRBJ2-3
D gene: NA
clone size: NA
V gene: TRBV9
CDR3 DNA: TGTGCCAGCAGCTCAGTGGGGGTTACTTCCACGACAGATACGCAGTATTTT
CDR3 protein: CASSSVGVTSTTDTQYF

J gene: TRBJ2-5
D gene: NA
clone size: NA
V gene: TRBV7-9
CDR3 DNA: TGTGCCAGCACCAACCCCCGGGCGAGGGAGACCCAGTACTTC
CDR3 protein: CASTNPRARETQYF

J gene: TRBJ1-1
D gene: TRBD1
clone size: NA
V gene: TRBV30
CDR3 DNA: TGTGCCTGGAGTAAGGCAGGGGGTAGGGCTTTCTTT
CDR3 protein: CAWSKAGGRAFF

J gene: TRBJ1-1
D gene: NA
clone size: NA
V gene: TRBV11-3
CDR3 DNA: TGTGCCAGCACCGGGACATCCTTATACACTGAAGCTTTCTTT
CDR3 protein: CASTGTSLYTEAFF

J gene: TRBJ2-3
D gene: TRBD2
clone size: NA
V gene: TRBV7-6
CDR3 DNA: TGTGCCAGCAGTTCGCCCGCGGGAGGACCCGCTTCTAGCACAGATACGCAGTATTTT
CDR3 protein: CASSSPAGGPASSTDTQYF

J gene: TRBJ2-1
D gene: NA
clone size: NA
V gene: TRBV10-3
CDR3 DNA: TGTGCCACCCATCCGGGGGACGGGCGAGGTGAGCAGTTCTTC
CDR3 protein: CATHPGDGRGEQFF

J gene: TRBJ1-4
D gene: TRBD1
clone size: NA
V gene: TRBV9
CDR3 DNA: TGTGCCAGCAGCAGATCCGGGACAGCGAATGAAAAACTGTTTTTT
CDR3 protein: CASSRSGTANEKLFF

J gene: TRBJ1-2
D gene: NA
clone size: NA
V gene: TRBV9
CDR3 DNA: TGTGCCAGCAGCGCGTGGGGGGGACACTATGGCTACACCTTC
CDR3 protein: CASSAWGGHYGYTF

J gene: TRBJ2-7
D gene: NA
clone size: NA
V gene: TRBV18
CDR3 DNA: TGTGCCAGCACACAACAGGCGCGGGAGCAGTACTTC
CDR3 protein: CASTQQAREQYF

J gene: TRBJ2-7
D gene: NA
clone size: NA
V gene: TRBV2
CDR3 DNA: TGTGCCAGCATCCAGTCGGGACGTTGGGAGCAGTACTTC
CDR3 protein: CASIQSGRWEQYF

J gene: TRBJ2-7
D gene: NA
clone size: NA
V gene: TRBV7-9
CDR3 DNA: TGTGCCAGCAGCTCATCGGGTGGGCAACACTACGAGCAGTACTTC
CDR3 protein: CASSSSGGQHYEQYF

J gene: TRBJ2-2
D gene: NA
clone size: NA
V gene: TRBV2
CDR3 DNA: TGTGCCAGCAGTGTAGCGGAGGGGGGATTTTCCACCGGGGAGCTGTTTTTT
CDR3 protein: CASSVAEGGFSTGELFF

J gene: TRBJ1-1
D gene: TRBD1
clone size: NA
V gene: TRBV27
CDR3 DNA: TGTGCCAGCAGCACCGGGACAGGGGTCACTGAAGCTTTCTTT
CDR3 protein: CASSTGTGVTEAFF

J gene: TRBJ2-6
D gene: NA
clone size: NA
V gene: TRBV2
CDR3 DNA: TGTGCCAGCGACCGCTCTGGGGCCAACGTCCTGACTTTC
CDR3 protein: CASDRSGANVLTF

J gene: TRBJ1-2
D gene: TRBD1
clone size: NA
V gene: TRBV11-1
CDR3 DNA: TGTGCCAGCAGCTCCACCTCACAGGGGGCCTATGGCTACACCTTC
CDR3 protein: CASSSTSQGAYGYTF

J gene: TRBJ2-2
D gene: NA
clone size: NA
V gene: TRBV23-1
CDR3 DNA: TGCGCCAGCAGTCAAAGATTAGGGGAGCTGTTTTTT
CDR3 protein: CASSQRLGELFF

J gene: TRBJ2-7
D gene: TRBD2
clone size: NA
V gene: TRBV11-2
CDR3 DNA: TGTGCCAGCAGCTTAGGAGGGACTAGCGCTTCCTACGAGCAGTACTTC
CDR3 protein: CASSLGGTSASYEQYF